The rows below give T cell receptor beta chains drawn from one sample of a study of blood T cell repertoires in COVID-19. TCRdb keeps only in-frame clones here, not all; method: immunoSEQ multiplex PCR. Of 150,000 to 200,000 clones listed, approximately 79% were seen once; the top ten hold roughly 28%. The sample comprised peripheral blood. The origin of the receptors is a woman in her seventies with acute or convalescent COVID-19. Both conserved end residues are part of each CDR3. A D gene is named only where the DNA matches it firmly. Expanded clones are given a class, and other clones once, few, many or no size at all.

d_gene,abundance,j_gene,v_gene,CDR3aa,CDR3nt
TRBD2,-,TRBJ2-3,TRBV5-1,CASRVGLAGITDTQYF,TGCGCCAGCAGGGTGGGACTAGCGGGAATCACAGATACGCAGTATTTT
-,-,TRBJ2-7,TRBV19,CARKPKRRGSEYYEQYF,TGTGCCCGTAAGCCTAAACGACGTGGCAGCGAATACTACGAGCAGTACTTC
-,-,TRBJ2-2,TRBV6-1,CASSEVGPGTGELFF,TGTGCCAGCAGTGAAGTTGGGCCAGGCACCGGGGAGCTGTTTTTT
TRBD2,-,TRBJ2-1,TRBV5-1,CASSARLAGGNEQFF,TGCGCCAGCAGCGCGAGACTAGCGGGAGGCAATGAGCAGTTCTTC
TRBD1,once,TRBJ1-2,TRBV18,CASSADRHKGYTF,TGTGCCAGCTCAGCGGACAGGCATAAAGGCTACACCTTC
-,-,TRBJ1-6,TRBV21-1,CASSPAWTERGYNSPLHF,TGTGCCAGCAGCCCCGCCTGGACAGAAAGGGGGTATAATTCACCCCTCCACTTT
TRBD2,-,TRBJ2-5,TRBV10-3,CATQAGEGETQYF,TGTGCCACACAAGCGGGAGAGGGGGAGACCCAGTACTTC
TRBD2,-,TRBJ2-1,TRBV4-1,CASSQAPGSGAPNEQFF,TGCGCCAGCAGCCAAGCTCCGGGTAGCGGGGCGCCCAATGAGCAGTTCTTC
-,-,TRBJ2-5,TRBV6-5,CASSSPFRQGQETQYF,TGTGCCAGCAGTTCCCCTTTTCGGCAGGGCCAAGAGACCCAGTACTTC
-,-,TRBJ1-2,TRBV5-4,CASSPGGYGYTF,TGTGCCAGCAGCCCCGGCGGCTATGGCTACACCTTC
TRBD1,-,TRBJ2-7,TRBV20-1,CSASDRDEQYF,TGCAGTGCTAGCGACAGGGACGAGCAGTACTTC
TRBD1,-,TRBJ1-1,TRBV7-9,CASSTRTGTEAFF,TGTGCCAGCAGCACCCGGACAGGCACTGAAGCTTTCTTT
TRBD2,-,TRBJ2-1,TRBV4-2,CASSQVAGVENEQFF,TGTGCCAGCAGCCAAGTGGCGGGAGTAGAAAATGAGCAGTTCTTC
-,-,TRBJ2-1,TRBV2,CASSEAPFSGEKNEQFF,TGTGCCAGCAGTGAAGCTCCCTTCTCGGGAGAAAAAAATGAGCAGTTCTTC
-,-,TRBJ1-3,TRBV5-1,CASSPDPSGGNTIYF,TGCGCCAGCAGCCCGGATCCTAGCGGTGGAAACACCATATATTTT
TRBD1,-,TRBJ2-2,TRBV10-1,CASSESGGVGELFF,TGCGCCAGCAGTGAGTCAGGGGGCGTCGGGGAGCTGTTTTTT
-,-,TRBJ1-4,TRBV6-6,CASTLDSNEKLFF,TGTGCCAGCACTTTAGACAGTAATGAAAAACTGTTTTTT
-,-,TRBJ2-7,TRBV3-1/TRBV3-2,CASSQPITGGSYEQYF,TGTGCCAGCAGCCAACCCATCACCGGGGGCTCCTACGAGCAGTACTTC
-,-,TRBJ2-1,TRBV19,CASSPTSGGNEQFF,TGTGCCAGTAGCCCGACTAGTGGGGGCAATGAGCAGTTCTTC
TRBD1,-,TRBJ2-4,TRBV4-1,CASSQPPYRGPKNIQYF,TGCGCCAGCAGCCAACCTCCGTACAGGGGGCCCAAAAACATTCAGTACTTC
-,-,TRBJ2-2,TRBV6-5,CASSLTQGRTGELFF,TGTGCCAGCAGCCTCACTCAGGGGCGGACCGGGGAGCTGTTTTTT
TRBD1,-,TRBJ2-5,TRBV2,CASRDRGYVETQYF,TGTGCCAGCCGGGACAGGGGATATGTGGAGACCCAGTACTTC
-,-,TRBJ2-2,TRBV10-1,CASSDQFAGELFF,TGCGCCAGCAGTGACCAGTTTGCCGGGGAGCTGTTTTTT
-,-,TRBJ2-7,TRBV5-1,CASSPPGQNYEQYF,TGCGCCAGCAGCCCGCCGGGACAAAACTACGAGCAGTACTTC
-,-,TRBJ2-3,TRBV2,CASSDQGYTGVGTDTQYF,TGTGCCAGCAGTGACCAAGGATATACGGGAGTAGGCACAGATACGCAGTATTTT
-,-,TRBJ1-1,TRBV15,CATSREYPGFGTEAFF,TGTGCCACCAGCAGAGAATACCCAGGGTTCGGCACTGAAGCTTTCTTT